The 7 T cell receptor beta chains below come from one sample, sequenced in a study of T-cell memory formation after mild COVID-19. Each CDR3 protein gets one entry after TCRdb re-called the 5' RACE reads with MiXCR. In the table there are 300,000 to 350,000 distinct CDR3 sequences, around an eighth of which are singletons. The material sequenced was PBMCs or a T cell subset sorted from them (not recorded which). These receptors originate from a man younger than 30 who had mild COVID-19 (a few samples of this study predate the infection). Cell type and time point are not known.

The chain combines TRBV7-9 with TRBJ2-5, with TRBD2 matching over 10 bases. V lost 5 bases to trimming and J lost 0 bases; unmatched junction nucleotides: 18. The CDR3 has 20 amino acids. CDR1 SEHNR and CDR2 FQNEAQ come from the germline V gene (reference sequence). CDR3 loop: CASSRPVGPSGGLYQETQYF. CDR3 bases: TGTGCCAGCAGCCGACCGGTGGGCCCTAGCGGGGGTCTGTACCAAGAGACCCAGTACTTC.

This clonotype was seen a handful of times. The genes are TRBV4-2 and TRBJ1-2, with 7 bases matching TRBD1. This CDR3 region has 16 residues. J lost 2 bases, V lost 4 bases, and 10 bases had no gene match. Germline values: CDR1 LGHNA, CDR2 YNFKEQ. This CDR3 is CASSLPEGTANYGYTF. The CDR3 DNA reads as TGTGCCAGCAGCCTACCTGAGGGGACAGCAAACTATGGCTACACCTTC.

In this sample, this clonotype turned up a few times. The rearrangement joins TRBV7-2 to TRBJ1-1; no reliable D call. The CDR3 is made up of 16 amino acids. Trimming left V 0 bases short and J 0 bases short, with 11 bases between. Germline V gene lookup returns CDR1 SGHTA and CDR2 FQGNSA. CDR3 in amino acids: CASSLASPSMNTEAFF. As DNA, the CDR3 is TGTGCCAGCAGCTTAGCATCCCCTTCCATGAACACTGAAGCTTTCTTT. Variable domain in full (rest from reference TRBV7-2 and TRBJ1-1): GAGVSQSPSNKVTEKGKDVELRCDPISGHTALYWYRQSLGQGLEFLIYFQGNSAPDKSGLPSDRFSAERTGGSVSTLTIQRTQQEDSAVYLCASSLASPSMNTEAFFGQGTRLTVV.

The rearrangement joins TRBV29-1 to TRBJ2-5, with 8 nucleotides matching TRBD2. V gave up 1 base and J gave up 1 base; unmatched junction bases: 26. The CDR3 runs to 22 residues. Germline V gene lookup returns CDR1 SQVTM and CDR2 ANQGSEA. The CDR3 protein is CSVEAAPTGRLSLAGRQETQYF. CDR3 coding DNA: TGCAGCGTTGAAGCCGCACCCACAGGGAGGCTTTCGTTAGCGGGACGCCAAGAGACCCAGTACTTC.

The rearrangement links TRBV12-3 or TRBV12-4 to TRBJ1-1; 7 bases line up with TRBD1. This CDR3 region has 12 residues. V gave up 10 bases and J gave up 8 bases; unmatched junction bases: 10. The chain's CDR3 is CATRKGAGEAFF. The CDR3 DNA sequence: TGTGCCACGCGAAAGGGGGCCGGGGAAGCTTTCTTT.

This clonotype was seen ten or more times. The V and J genes are TRBV7-2 and TRBJ2-5, with 8 positions matching TRBD1. The CDR3 is made up of 12 amino acids. Per the germline V gene, CDR1 is SGHTA and CDR2 is FQGNSA. Trimming at V came to 5 bases and at J to 5 bases, leaving 1 base not matched to a gene. The CDR3 here is CASSRTGETQYF. As DNA, the CDR3 is TGTGCCAGCAGCCGGACAGGGGAGACCCAGTACTTC.

CDR3 nucleotide sequence: TGTGCCAGCAGCTTAGCACTAGCGGGTACCAATGAGCAGTTCTTC. It encodes CASSLALAGTNEQFF. This chain joins TRBV7-8 and TRBJ2-1, with 9 nucleotides matching TRBD2. The CDR3 sequence is 15 residues long. V lost 0 bases and J lost 6; bases outside the gene matches: 3. CDR1 is SGHVS and CDR2 is FQNEAQ in the germline V gene.